In this sample, the clone carrying this T cell receptor beta chain turned up many times. Germline lookup yields CDR1 SGHAT and CDR2 FQNNGV. V shed 0 bases, J shed 2 bases, and the junction held 5 bases outside the gene matches. The CDR3 is 17 amino acids. Amplified TCR beta CDR3 regions were obtained using RNA transcripts as template. RT-PCR in the first round used HTBI primers; a second-round multiplex PCR followed. TCRdb processed the multiplex PCR reads anew with MiXCR; each CDR3 protein has one entry. Of hundreds of thousands of distinct CDR3 sequences listed, roughly 20% are singletons. The data were taken from a study of Graves' ophthalmopathy and Graves' hyperthyroidism.

This sequence originates from a woman between 18 and 29 years old with stable Graves' hyperthyroidism. Some clones in this sample may be carry-over from other donors' samples. Source material: peripheral blood. The V gene is TRBV11-2, the J gene TRBJ2-7; 12 bases match TRBD2. Here the CDR3 reads CASSLEYLAGGAYEQYF. In nucleotides, the CDR3 is TGTGCCAGCAGCTTAGAATACCTAGCGGGGGGGGCCTACGAGCAGTACTTC.